The rows below give T cell receptor beta chains drawn from one sample of a study of T-cell reconstitution after alpha-beta-depleted transplantation in children. Via MiXCR, TCRdb re-called the PCR reads, giving one row per CDR3 protein. Counted here are about 830,000 distinct CDR3 sequences, roughly 15% occurring once; the ten biggest clones make up about 4.6%. This material consisted of PBMCs, mostly from graft donor cells, taken 360 days after TCRalphabeta/CD19-depleted stem cell transplant. These receptors originate from a male patient younger than 18 who had a stem cell transplant for acute lymphoblastic leukemia, so the T cells may come from the graft donor. CDR3s include the opening cysteine and the closing phenylalanine or tryptophan. The order of the fields is D gene, clone size, V gene, J gene, CDR3 DNA, CDR3 protein. A D gene is named only where the DNA matches it firmly. Expanded clones get a size class; other rows say once, few or many, or leave the size out.

>TRBD2|-|TRBV20-1|TRBJ2-7
TGCAGTGCTAGAGCGCGGTGGCTAGCGGCCACCTACGAGCAGTACTTC
CSARARWLAATYEQYF
>TRBD2|-|TRBV14|TRBJ2-3
TGTGCCAGCAGCCAAGTTGGAGGACTAGCGGGAGGACCAGATACGCAGTATTTT
CASSQVGGLAGGPDTQYF
>-|many|TRBV5-1|TRBJ1-1
TGCGCCAGCAGCTCGGGATTTGCCACTGAAGCTTTCTTT
CASSSGFATEAFF
>TRBD2|few|TRBV6-2/TRBV6-3|TRBJ2-1
TGTGCCAGCAGCTCTGTAGCGGGCTATAGCTCCTACAATGAGCAGTTCTTC
CASSSVAGYSSYNEQFF
>-|many|TRBV5-1|TRBJ2-7
TGCGCCAGCAGCTCAGGGACCTACTCCTACGAGCAGTACTTC
CASSSGTYSYEQYF
>-|few|TRBV20-1|TRBJ1-4
TGCAGTGCCGGTGGTCCCGAAAAACTGTTTTTT
CSAGGPEKLFF
>-|many|TRBV12-3/TRBV12-4|TRBJ2-1
TGTGCCAGCAGTCGCCCGGGACCCCTAAACGGTGAGCAGTTCTTC
CASSRPGPLNGEQFF
>-|-|TRBV14|TRBJ2-7
TGTGCCAGCAGCCAGAGACTCAAGCAGTACTTC
CASSQRLKQYF
>-|-|TRBV28|TRBJ2-3
TGTGCCAGCACTGGACAGCGCATGTGGGCAGATACGCAGTTTTTT
CASTGQRMWADTQFF
>-|-|TRBV5-1|TRBJ2-3
TGCGCCAGTTTCGGACAGCCACGAGATACGCAGTATTTT
CASFGQPRDTQYF
>TRBD2|-|TRBV7-2|TRBJ2-5
TGTGCCAGCAGCCCTAGAGGACTAGCGGGGCGAGAGACCCAGTACTTC
CASSPRGLAGRETQYF
>-|-|TRBV4-1|TRBJ2-7
TGCGCCAGCAGCCAAGACCCCCAAAGGAGTCAGTACTTC
CASSQDPQRSQYF
>-|few|TRBV5-1|TRBJ2-1
TGCGCCAGCAGCTTGGGGCACCAGGACAGCGCATCCTACAATGAGCAGTTCTTC
CASSLGHQDSASYNEQFF
>-|-|TRBV2|TRBJ2-7
TGTGCCAGCAGTGTAGGACAGACAACCTACGAGCAGTACTTC
CASSVGQTTYEQYF
>-|-|TRBV4-3|TRBJ2-3
TGCGCCAGCAGCCAAGAATACGGCACAGATACGCAGTATTTT
CASSQEYGTDTQYF
>-|-|TRBV15|TRBJ1-4
TGTGCCACCAGCAGAGGCGCAGGGGTATATGAAAAACTGTTTTTT
CATSRGAGVYEKLFF
>-|-|TRBV25-1|TRBJ2-7
TGTGCCAGCAGTGAGAATTCAGGGAGGAGCAGCCCCTACGAGCAGTACTTC
CASSENSGRSSPYEQYF
>-|-|TRBV6-1|TRBJ2-3
TGTGCCAGCACTATCCAGGGTGGGACAGATACGCAGTATTTT
CASTIQGGTDTQYF
>TRBD2|few|TRBV11-2|TRBJ2-2
TGTGCCAGCAGCTCCCCTAGCGGGAGTGTTAAAAGCGGGAACACCGGGGAGCTGTTTTTT
CASSSPSGSVKSGNTGELFF
>TRBD1|many|TRBV4-1|TRBJ2-1
TGCGCCAGCAGCTTCCGGGACAGGGATTTCAAGGTGCTGAGCTCCTACAATGAGCAGTTCTTC
CASSFRDRDFKVLSSYNEQFF
>-|-|TRBV20-1|TRBJ2-2
TGCAGTGCTAGAGGGGGGGTTCTAGAAAACACCGGGGAGCTGTTTTTT
CSARGGVLENTGELFF
>TRBD1|few|TRBV30|TRBJ1-5
TGTGCCTGGAGGCCTGGGACAGGGGAATTGCGGGGATACAATCAGCCCCAGCATTTT
CAWRPGTGELRGYNQPQHF
>TRBD2|-|TRBV27|TRBJ2-1
TGTGCCAGCAGTTTAACGGCCCTAGCGGGAGAGGTCAATGAGCAGTTCTTC
CASSLTALAGEVNEQFF
>-|few|TRBV3-1|TRBJ2-1
TGTGCCAGCAGCCAGGACTCCTCGGGTGATGAGCAGTTCTTC
CASSQDSSGDEQFF
>-|-|TRBV7-2|TRBJ2-1
TGTGCCAGCAGCTTAGCAGGCCTTGGGAACAATGAGCAGTTCTTC
CASSLAGLGNNEQFF
>-|-|TRBV9|TRBJ2-5
TGTGCCAGCAGCCCGGACGCGGGAATATGGGAGACCCAGTACTTC
CASSPDAGIWETQYF
>TRBD1|-|TRBV19|TRBJ2-4
TGTGCCAGTACCCTCCGACAGGGGGCTGGCATTCAGTACTTC
CASTLRQGAGIQYF
>TRBD1|-|TRBV5-4|TRBJ2-1
TGTGCCAGCAGCTTAGGGGACAGGGGGGTATACAATGAGCAGTTCTTC
CASSLGDRGVYNEQFF
>TRBD2|-|TRBV4-1|TRBJ2-7
TGCGCCAGCAGCATAGCCAGCGGGATTCACTACGAGCAGTACTTC
CASSIASGIHYEQYF
>-|-|TRBV20-1|TRBJ2-1
TGCAGTGCTAGCTCCAGGAGGGTAAACAATGAGCAGTTCTTC
CSASSRRVNNEQFF
>TRBD2|-|TRBV5-1|TRBJ2-4
TGCGCCAGCAGCCAGACTAGCGGGAGTTCCATGGGGAACATTCAGTACTTC
CASSQTSGSSMGNIQYF
>-|-|TRBV20-1|TRBJ2-4
TGCAGTGCCCGGCCGGGGGTAGCCAAAAACATTCAGTACTTC
CSARPGVAKNIQYF
>-|few|TRBV6-5|TRBJ2-7
TGTGCCAGCAGTTACCCCACGGACGGGAGATCCTACGAGCAGTACTTC
CASSYPTDGRSYEQYF
>TRBD1|-|TRBV7-2|TRBJ2-7
TGTGCCAGCAGCTTAGGCCCCGGGACAGGGGCCCACGAGCAGTACTTC
CASSLGPGTGAHEQYF
>-|few|TRBV30|TRBJ2-7
TGTGCCTGGAGTGTACGGGGCAACGAGCAGTACTTC
CAWSVRGNEQYF
>-|many|TRBV7-2|TRBJ2-1
TGTGCCAGCAGCTTAGTATCCTCCTCCTACAATGAGCAGTTCTTC
CASSLVSSSYNEQFF
>TRBD2|-|TRBV20-1|TRBJ2-7
TGCAGTGCGGACCCGGGACTAGCGGGAGACGAGCAGTACTTC
CSADPGLAGDEQYF
>TRBD2|-|TRBV24-1|TRBJ2-1
TGTGCCGCCTTTGATTTGCACGCTAGCGGGAGACGCTCGGGGCTCTCCTACAATGAGCAGTTCTTC
CAAFDLHASGRRSGLSYNEQFF
>TRBD1|-|TRBV24-1|TRBJ1-6
TGTGCCACCTCAAGACGGACAGGGGACTCACCCCTCCACTTT
CATSRRTGDSPLHF
>-|-|TRBV5-1|TRBJ1-5
TGCGCCAGCAGCTTGGACTCGGGGTCTAGCAATCAGCCCCAGCATTTT
CASSLDSGSSNQPQHF
>-|-|TRBV3-1|TRBJ2-7
TGTGCCAGCAGCCAAGATCCAGGGGCCTCCTACGAGCAGTACTTC
CASSQDPGASYEQYF
>TRBD2|few|TRBV6-1|TRBJ2-3
TGTGCCAGCATAGCCCTTACTAGCGGGAGGGGCACAGATACGCAGTATTTT
CASIALTSGRGTDTQYF
>-|few|TRBV12-3/TRBV12-4|TRBJ1-2
TGTGCCAGCAGAACAGGGATCCGCAACTATGGCTACACCTTC
CASRTGIRNYGYTF
>TRBD1|few|TRBV27|TRBJ1-1
TGTGCCAGCAGTTCACCGGCGGGACAGGTGAACACTGAAGCTTTCTTT
CASSSPAGQVNTEAFF
>-|many|TRBV7-8|TRBJ2-1
TGTGCCAGCAGCTTAGCGGACGCGTACAATGAGCAGTTCTTC
CASSLADAYNEQFF
>TRBD2|-|TRBV7-2|TRBJ2-7
TGTGCCAGCAGCTATAAGCCCGGGACTAGCGCCTACGAGCAGTACTTC
CASSYKPGTSAYEQYF
>-|-|TRBV5-1|TRBJ2-7
TGCGCCAGCAGCTTGGACCCGGGCTCTAACTACGAGCAGTACTTC
CASSLDPGSNYEQYF
>TRBD2|many|TRBV20-1|TRBJ2-7
TGCAGTGCTAGAGGGACTAGCGGGAGTTACGAGCAGTACTTC
CSARGTSGSYEQYF
>TRBD1|many|TRBV5-1|TRBJ2-1
TGCGCCAGCAGCTACCGGGACAGTTTAGTAAATGAGCAGTTCTTC
CASSYRDSLVNEQFF
>TRBD1|many|TRBV18|TRBJ1-4
TGTGCCAGCTCGCCCCAAGCGGGACAGGTCCATGAAAAACTGTTTTTT
CASSPQAGQVHEKLFF
>TRBD2|-|TRBV18|TRBJ2-1
TGTGCCAGCTCACCAAAGGGAATAGCGGGGTCCCACAATGAGCAGTTCTTC
CASSPKGIAGSHNEQFF
>-|few|TRBV6-4|TRBJ2-7
TGTGCCAGCAGTGACTCCACGTTGGGACCGACCACCTACGAGCAGTACTTC
CASSDSTLGPTTYEQYF
>-|-|TRBV4-2|TRBJ1-2
TGTGCCAGCAGCCAAGACCCCAGGGGCATCGTCATACACTATGGCTACACCTTC
CASSQDPRGIVIHYGYTF
>-|-|TRBV4-1|TRBJ2-3
TGCGCCAGCAGCCAAGAGGGGGGGGCGGGTGGCACAGATACGCAGTATTTT
CASSQEGGAGGTDTQYF
>TRBD1|few|TRBV20-1|TRBJ2-1
TGCAGTGCGAGCCGGGACAGTAGGGCCTACAATGAGCAGTTCTTC
CSASRDSRAYNEQFF
>TRBD2|-|TRBV11-3|TRBJ2-2
TGTGCCAGCAGCTTAACAGCGGGAGGCCCGATCACCGGGGAGCTGTTTTTT
CASSLTAGGPITGELFF
>TRBD2|few|TRBV20-1|TRBJ2-7
TGCAGTGCTAGAGATTTGGCTAGCGGGGCCTACGAGCAGTACTTC
CSARDLASGAYEQYF
>-|-|TRBV29-1|TRBJ2-7
TGCAGCGTTGCCTTCAACAGGGTACGGTACGAGCAGTACTTC
CSVAFNRVRYEQYF